Listed below are T cell receptor beta chains from one sample, sequenced in a study of regulatory T cells in long-lasting Graves disease. TCRdb re-called the multiplex PCR reads through MiXCR, storing one row per CDR3 protein. The sample carries some 490,000 distinct CDR3 sequences, around 12% recorded once. The sample also formed part of further work on T cells in Graves' hyperthyroidism and ophthalmopathy.

The sample consisted of peripheral blood mononuclear cells (PBMCs), taken at new diagnosis, from a patient treated with antithyroid drugs. These receptors were collected from a woman younger than 45 with Graves disease. Both conserved end residues are part of each CDR3. The D gene is left open where the match is weak. Rows may omit the clone size; those that give it use once, few, many or a size class.

J gene	D gene	clone size	V gene	CDR3 protein	CDR3 DNA
TRBJ2-1	NA	many	TRBV7-3	CASSPGLTHNEQFF	TGTGCCAGCAGCCCGGGACTGACGCACAATGAGCAGTTCTTC
TRBJ1-5	NA	NA	TRBV6-1	CASSHPRAHRNQPQHF	TGTGCCAGCAGTCACCCCCGGGCCCATCGCAATCAGCCCCAGCATTTT
TRBJ2-3	NA	NA	TRBV27	CAGRRTDTQYF	TGTGCCGGCAGACGCACAGATACGCAGTATTTT
TRBJ1-1	NA	few	TRBV29-1	CSVAGVWVNTEAFF	TGCAGCGTTGCGGGGGTATGGGTAAACACTGAAGCTTTCTTT
TRBJ1-4	NA	few	TRBV4-3	CASSPQRAPTNEKLFF	TGCGCCAGCAGCCCTCAAAGGGCCCCAACTAATGAAAAACTGTTTTTT
TRBJ2-3	NA	NA	TRBV9	CASSAGPSGSTDTQYF	TGTGCCAGCAGCGCAGGGCCAAGCGGCAGCACAGATACGCAGTATTTT
TRBJ2-5	NA	NA	TRBV7-3	CASRSPTSPETQYF	TGTGCCAGCCGCTCCCCGACATCCCCAGAGACCCAGTACTTC
TRBJ2-3	TRBD2	many	TRBV20-1	CSAREIAGVVEDTQYF	TGCAGTGCTAGAGAGATAGCGGGAGTCGTTGAAGATACGCAGTATTTT
TRBJ2-5	NA	many	TRBV10-3	CAISAPGKMETQYF	TGTGCCATCAGTGCCCCGGGGAAGATGGAGACCCAGTACTTC
TRBJ1-5	NA	few	TRBV6-2/TRBV6-3	CASRPTFGNQPQHF	TGTGCCAGCAGACCGACTTTTGGCAATCAGCCCCAGCATTTT
TRBJ2-3	NA	NA	TRBV11-2	CASSWSMDRDTQYF	TGTGCCAGCAGCTGGTCTATGGACCGAGATACGCAGTATTTT
TRBJ2-3	NA	NA	TRBV7-9	CASSPRVDTQYF	TGTGCCAGCAGCCCGAGGGTAGATACGCAGTATTTT
TRBJ2-1	NA	NA	TRBV12-3/TRBV12-4	CASSSPPGSPQFF	TGTGCCAGCAGTTCACCCCCGGGCAGCCCGCAGTTCTTC
TRBJ2-2	NA	many	TRBV12-3/TRBV12-4	CATSDKLGPNTGELFF	TGTGCCACCTCGGATAAACTAGGTCCGAACACCGGGGAGCTGTTTTTT
TRBJ2-7	TRBD1	NA	TRBV6-1	CASEDRAGSYEQYF	TGTGCCAGCGAGGACAGGGCGGGATCCTACGAGCAGTACTTC
TRBJ2-5	NA	many	TRBV11-2	CASSHKETQYF	TGTGCCAGCAGCCATAAGGAGACCCAGTACTTC
TRBJ2-1	NA	NA	TRBV15	CATSRLTAPHNEQFF	TGTGCCACCAGCAGATTAACTGCGCCCCACAATGAGCAGTTCTTC
TRBJ2-7	NA	many	TRBV15	CATSRGPGRDYEQYF	TGTGCCACCAGCAGAGGGCCGGGACGCGACTACGAGCAGTACTTC
TRBJ1-5	NA	NA	TRBV19	CASSRAPRSNQPQHF	TGTGCCAGTAGTCGGGCCCCCCGGAGCAATCAGCCCCAGCATTTT
TRBJ2-2	NA	NA	TRBV20-1	CSASSRGWTNTGELFF	TGCAGTGCTAGTTCCCGGGGGTGGACGAACACCGGGGAGCTGTTTTTT
TRBJ1-1	NA	NA	TRBV6-5	CASSYSTRGNTEAFF	TGTGCCAGCAGTTACTCCACCCGGGGGAACACTGAAGCTTTCTTT
TRBJ2-7	NA	many	TRBV2	CASRGSRYEQYF	TGTGCCAGCAGGGGTAGTAGGTACGAGCAGTACTTC
TRBJ1-1	NA	few	TRBV5-1	CASSLLSGANTEAFF	TGCGCCAGCAGCTTGTTATCTGGGGCAAACACTGAAGCTTTCTTT
TRBJ1-4	NA	many	TRBV9	CASSATGTKEKLFF	TGTGCCAGCAGCGCAACCGGGACTAAAGAAAAACTGTTTTTT
TRBJ1-2	NA	NA	TRBV2	CASSEARAAYGYTF	TGTGCCAGCAGTGAAGCGCGGGCAGCCTATGGCTACACCTTC
TRBJ1-5	TRBD1	many	TRBV7-2	CASSSQSGGVQPQHF	TGTGCCAGCAGCTCCCAATCAGGGGGCGTTCAGCCCCAGCATTTT
TRBJ2-7	TRBD2	many	TRBV6-5	CASSYSGLAGAEQYF	TGTGCCAGCAGTTACTCGGGACTAGCGGGAGCCGAGCAGTACTTC
TRBJ1-1	TRBD1	NA	TRBV20-1	CSARPLQGAYTEAFF	TGCAGTGCTAGACCCCTTCAGGGGGCATACACTGAAGCTTTCTTT
TRBJ2-5	NA	many	TRBV28	CASSPSLGGETQYF	TGTGCCAGCAGCCCCAGCCTGGGGGGAGAGACCCAGTACTTC
TRBJ1-2	TRBD1	many	TRBV11-2	CASSFDRVYGYTF	TGTGCCAGCAGCTTCGACAGGGTTTATGGCTACACCTTC
TRBJ2-1	TRBD2	many	TRBV28	CASSSNSGESSYNEQFF	TGTGCCAGCAGTTCCAATAGCGGGGAAAGCTCCTACAATGAGCAGTTCTTC
TRBJ2-3	NA	many	TRBV4-3	CASSQETVVPDTQYF	TGCGCCAGCAGCCAAGAAACAGTGGTTCCAGATACGCAGTATTTT
TRBJ1-1	NA	many	TRBV20-1	CSAFSEPGRNTEAFF	TGCAGTGCTTTTTCGGAACCGGGGAGGAACACTGAAGCTTTCTTT
TRBJ1-1	NA	many	TRBV20-1	CSAGKQGDTEAFF	TGCAGTGCTGGCAAACAGGGTGATACCGAAGCTTTCTTT
TRBJ1-1	NA	many	TRBV20-1	CSARAPRGAGTEAFF	TGCAGTGCTAGAGCCCCCAGGGGCGCGGGCACTGAAGCTTTCTTT
TRBJ1-1	NA	many	TRBV30	CAWKPAFTEAFF	TGTGCCTGGAAGCCAGCCTTTACTGAAGCTTTCTTT
TRBJ2-7	TRBD2	many	TRBV6-2/TRBV6-3	CASSEMLAGSYEQYF	TGTGCCAGCAGTGAAATGCTAGCGGGAAGCTACGAGCAGTACTTC
TRBJ2-7	TRBD2	NA	TRBV5-5	CASRIAGGIVYEQYF	TGTGCCAGCAGAATTGCGGGGGGGATTGTCTACGAGCAGTACTTC
TRBJ1-1	NA	many	TRBV5-1	CASSALGSHTEAFF	TGCGCCAGCAGCGCCTTGGGGTCTCACACTGAAGCTTTCTTT
TRBJ2-3	NA	many	TRBV6-1	CASSVSRDTQYF	TGTGCCAGCAGTGTATCCCGAGATACGCAGTATTTT
TRBJ1-1	TRBD1	many	TRBV2	CASSRQGLTEAFF	TGTGCCAGCAGTCGACAGGGGTTGACTGAAGCTTTCTTT
TRBJ1-6	NA	many	TRBV11-3	CASSHPGGPSRESNSPLHF	TGTGCCAGCAGTCATCCCGGGGGCCCCTCGAGGGAGTCAAATTCACCCCTCCACTTT
TRBJ2-3	TRBD2	NA	TRBV27	CASRALAGRITDTQYF	TGTGCCAGCAGAGCGCTAGCGGGGAGGATCACAGATACGCAGTATTTT
TRBJ2-1	NA	many	TRBV5-1	CASSLVGLNNEQFF	TGCGCCAGCAGCTTGGTAGGCCTTAACAATGAGCAGTTCTTC
TRBJ2-1	NA	few	TRBV5-4	CASSSRDGGGYEQFF	TGTGCCAGCAGCTCAAGGGACGGCGGGGGCTATGAGCAGTTCTTC
TRBJ2-5	NA	few	TRBV5-1	CASSLSDIQETQYF	TGCGCCAGCAGCTTGTCCGACATACAAGAGACCCAGTACTTC